Following are 21 T cell receptor beta chains from one sample sequenced in a study of blood T cell repertoires in COVID-19. Generated by immunoSEQ multiplex PCR, the TCRdb table keeps only in-frame clones and is missing some. Found here are some 210,000 clones, roughly four fifths of them singletons; the top ten hold about 12%. The specimen sequenced was peripheral blood. These TCRs come from a woman between 35 and 50 years old with acute or convalescent COVID-19.

This clone was picked up a small number of times. The V gene is TRBV11-3, the J gene TRBJ2-2; a possible D gene is TRBD1 (6 bases). The CDR3 runs to 15 residues. Germline values: CDR1 SGHNT, CDR2 YENEEA. V lost 2 bases and J 6 bases, leaving 13 bases between the germline ends. CDR3 sequence reads: CASSLSGGASGELFF. DNA of the CDR3: TGTGCCAGCAGCTTATCTGGGGGCGCGTCCGGGGAGCTGTTTTTT. Variable domain in full (rest from reference TRBV11-3 and TRBJ2-2): EAGVVQSPRYKIIEKKQPVAFWCNPISGHNTLYWYLQNLGQGPELLIRYENEEAVDDSQLPKDRFSAERLKGVDSTLKIQPAELGDSAVYLCASSLSGGASGELFFGEGSRLTVL.

V is TRBV14 and J is TRBJ1-1, with a weak D call TRBD1 (6 bases). The CDR3 loop spans 14 amino acids. CDR1 SGHDN and CDR2 FVKESK come from the germline V gene. The V gene lost 1 base and the J gene lost 5 bases, with 11 bases spanning the gap. The CDR3 here is CASSQVRGRTEAFF. DNA of the CDR3: TGTGCCAGCAGCCAAGTCAGGGGCAGGACTGAAGCTTTCTTT.

J is TRBJ2-1 and V is TRBV6-5; D perhaps matches TRBD1 (6 bases). The CDR3 loop spans 15 amino acids. The V end lost 1 base, the J end lost 7 bases, and 14 bases lay between the germline ends. Germline CDR1 and CDR2: MNHEY and SVGAGI. The CDR3 reads CASSYFQQGVNEQFF. The CDR3, as DNA: TGTGCCAGCAGTTACTTCCAACAGGGAGTGAATGAGCAGTTCTTC.

The chain employs TRBV19 and TRBJ1-6, with D tentatively TRBD1 (6 bases). Germline CDR1 is LNHDA and CDR2 is SQIVND (reference sequence). This CDR3 has 16 amino acids. Trimming shortened V by 5 bases and J by 5 bases, and 16 bases separated the two germline ends. CDR3 residues: CASSPLTGLNNSPLHF. The CDR3 nucleotides are TGTGCCAGTAGTCCCCTTACAGGGCTAAATAATTCACCCCTCCACTTT.

The V and J genes are TRBV4-1 and TRBJ2-1; TRBD2 aligns across 9 bases. CDR3 length: 15 residues. The V gene end was trimmed by 1 base and the J gene end by 3 bases; junction bases not matched to a gene: 1. From germline, CDR1 is MGHRA and CDR2 YSYEKL. In DNA, the CDR3 is TGCGCCAGCAGCCAAGGGACTAGCGACTACAATGAGCAGTTCTTC. This sequence encodes CASSQGTSDYNEQFF.

The CDR3 region is CASSLTGGWNQPQHF. Here the CDR3 DNA reads TGTGCCAGTAGTTTAACAGGGGGGTGGAATCAGCCCCAGCATTTT. The chain combines TRBV19 with TRBJ1-5; 8 bases fit TRBD1. V shed 5 bases and J 4 bases; nucleotides not matched to a gene: 7. This CDR3 has 15 residues. CDR1 and CDR2 from the germline V gene are LNHDA and SQIVND (reference sequence).

This clone was counted between two and nine times. The chain joins TRBV7-2 to TRBJ2-7; 8 bases align to TRBD1. CDR3 size: 18 residues. Germline loops: CDR1 SGHTA, CDR2 FQGNSA. Germline trimming cut 2 bases from V and 1 base from J; bases unmatched to any gene: 13. The CDR3 DNA follows: TGTGCCAGCAGCTTAAAGAGGGCAGGGGGCATTGGATCCTACGAGCAGTACTTC. Residues: CASSLKRAGGIGSYEQYF.

The chain uses TRBV5-5 and TRBJ1-6; TRBD1 agrees at 11 bases. CDR1 is SGHKS, CDR2 YYEKEE, per germline (reference sequence). CDR3 size: 15 residues. With V trimmed by 4 bases and J by 6 bases, 3 bases remained unmatched. For the CDR3, the DNA is TGTGCCAGCAGCCCCGGGACAGGGGGTAATTCACCCCTCCACTTT. Its protein product is CASSPGTGGNSPLHF.

Remarks on this clone: The CDR3 ends on some other residue instead of the conserved phenylalanine or tryptophan, so this is likely a read error. The limits of the CDR3 on the DNA are not certain, so only TCRdb's listed CDR3 is given. The V gene is TRBV6-5, the J gene TRBJ2-3; the table's D gene call, TRBD2, was not cross checked with the DNA. Germline V CDR1 and CDR2: MNHEY, SVGAGI. The CDR3 length equals 12 residues, ends included. CDR3 sequence: CASSYGVAGVPL.

The genes are TRBV7-8 and TRBJ1-5; possibly TRBD1 for D (6 bases). Germline CDR1 SGHVS, CDR2 FQNEAQ. Trimming removed 5 bases from V and 2 bases from J, with 16 bases in between. This CDR3 comprises 16 residues. CDR3 DNA sequence: TGTGCCAGCAGCCTCAGACAGGTGGTAGGCAATCAGCCCCAGCATTTT. This codes for CASSLRQVVGNQPQHF.

The chain has TRBV7-9 and TRBJ1-1; D uncertain. The V end was cut by 3 bases, the J end by 2 bases, with 13 bases between. The CDR3 spans 15 residues. Looked up from germline, CDR1 is SEHNR and CDR2 is FQNEAQ (reference sequence). The chain's CDR3 is CASSFKERLNTEAFF. The CDR3 DNA reads TGTGCCAGCAGCTTTAAGGAGAGATTAAACACTGAAGCTTTCTTT.

The V gene is TRBV5-1, the J gene TRBJ2-7; no reliable D call. The CDR3 loop spans 13 amino acids. Germline CDR1 is SGHRS and CDR2 is YFSETQ. V dropped 2 bases and J dropped 4 bases, with 10 bases sitting between them. The CDR3 sequence is CASSLSTSYEQYF. The CDR3 DNA sequence: TGCGCCAGCAGCTTATCTACGTCGTACGAGCAGTACTTC. Variable domain in full (rest from reference TRBV5-1 and TRBJ2-7): KAGVTQTPRYLIKTRGQQVTLSCSPISGHRSVSWYQQTPGQGLQFLFEYFSETQRNKGNFPGRFSGRQFSNSRSEMNVSTLELGDSALYLCASSLSTSYEQYFGPGTRLTVT.

The chain recombines TRBV6-2 or TRBV6-3 with TRBJ2-3, with 7 nucleotides matching TRBD1. This CDR3 has 15 amino acids. Germline V gives CDR1 MNHEY, CDR2 SVGEGT. V was clipped by 1 base and J by 4 bases; unmatched bases: 5. The CDR3 bases are TGTGCCAGCAGTTACTTACAGGGGTCCGCAGATACGCAGTATTTT. Protein sequence: CASSYLQGSADTQYF.

The V gene is TRBV6-5, the J gene TRBJ1-2; D remains ambiguous. CDR3 size: 14 residues. The V end was cut by 0 bases, the J end by 7 bases, with 12 bases between. Germline-derived CDR1 and CDR2 are MNHEY and SVGAGI. The CDR3 loop reads CASSYSRQSRGYTF. The CDR3 nucleotides are TGTGCCAGCAGTTACTCGCGGCAGTCCCGTGGCTACACCTTC.

The chain uses TRBV30 and TRBJ1-2; 9 bases fit TRBD1. The CDR3 extends over 16 amino acids. Per germline, CDR1 GTSNPN and CDR2 SVGIG (reference sequence). V dropped 4 bases and J dropped 3; count of bases not matched to a gene: 12. CDR3 nucleotide sequence: TGTGCCTGGATAGTTCCGGGACAGGGTGTAGACTATGGCTACACCTTC. Its translation is CAWIVPGQGVDYGYTF. The full variable domain, in which reference TRBV30 and TRBJ1-2 provide the parts outside the CDR3, is SQTIHQWPATLVQPVGSPLSLECTVEGTSNPNLYWYRQAAGRGLQLLFYSVGIGQISSEVPQNLSASRPQDRQFILSSKKLLLSDSGFYLCAWIVPGQGVDYGYTFGSGTRLTVV.

This chain uses TRBV6-4 with TRBJ1-1; tentatively, D is TRBD1 (6 bases). Trimming stripped 3 bases from V and 10 bases from J, with 15 bases between. Germline V lookup: CDR1 MRHNA, CDR2 SNTAGT. The length of the CDR3 is 13 residues. CDR3 DNA sequence: TGTGCCAGCAGTGAGGAACAGGGTCTAAGAGCTTTCTTT. Translation gives CASSEEQGLRAFF.

The genes are TRBV4-1 and TRBJ2-6; 14 bases agree with TRBD2. Looked up from germline, CDR1 is MGHRA and CDR2 is YSYEKL. Germline trimming cut 2 bases from V and 3 bases from J; bases unmatched to any gene: 9. The CDR3 is 20 residues long. The DNA for the CDR3 is TGCGCCAGCAGCCAATTTGCCGGGACTAGCGGGGGTTATGGGGCCAACGTCCTGACTTTC. It encodes CASSQFAGTSGGYGANVLTF.

The CDR3 sequence is CSVEDLGLANNEQFF. The CDR3 DNA reads TGCAGCGTTGAAGATCTCGGGCTAGCTAACAATGAGCAGTTCTTC. The V and J genes are TRBV29-1 and TRBJ2-1; the D gene is possibly TRBD2 (5 bases). Germline CDR1 is SQVTM and CDR2 is ANQGSEA. The CDR3 spans 15 residues. V lost 0 bases and J 5 bases, leaving 14 bases between the germline ends.

This clone was picked up a small number of times. V gene TRBV6-1 combines with J gene TRBJ2-7; 11 nucleotides align to TRBD2. The CDR3 has 13 residues. Trimming cost V 8 bases and J 6 bases; bases outside gene matches: 6. CDR1 is MNHNS and CDR2 is SASEGT in the germline V gene. The CDR3 region has the DNA TGTGCCAGCCAACTAGCGGGAGTGGGCGAGCAGTACTTC. Translating gives CASQLAGVGEQYF.

This rearrangement joins TRBV7-9 to TRBJ2-2; possible D gene TRBD2, 5 bases. V was cut by 2 bases and J by 0 bases, with 10 bases left in between. Germline CDR1 SEHNR, CDR2 FQNEAQ (reference sequence). The CDR3 extends over 16 amino acids. CDR3 sequence (DNA): TGTGCCAGCAGCTTATTGGGCGGGCCGAACACCGGGGAGCTGTTTTTT. It encodes CASSLLGGPNTGELFF.

The CDR3 region has the DNA TGTGCCATCACCACGCCGGGAGATGGCTACACCTTC. The encoded protein is CAITTPGDGYTF. The chain uses TRBV10-3 and TRBJ1-2, with no clear D. V lost 7 bases and J 6 bases, leaving 12 bases between the germline ends. The CDR3 totals 12 residues. CDR1 is ENHRY and CDR2 is SYGVKD in the germline V gene.